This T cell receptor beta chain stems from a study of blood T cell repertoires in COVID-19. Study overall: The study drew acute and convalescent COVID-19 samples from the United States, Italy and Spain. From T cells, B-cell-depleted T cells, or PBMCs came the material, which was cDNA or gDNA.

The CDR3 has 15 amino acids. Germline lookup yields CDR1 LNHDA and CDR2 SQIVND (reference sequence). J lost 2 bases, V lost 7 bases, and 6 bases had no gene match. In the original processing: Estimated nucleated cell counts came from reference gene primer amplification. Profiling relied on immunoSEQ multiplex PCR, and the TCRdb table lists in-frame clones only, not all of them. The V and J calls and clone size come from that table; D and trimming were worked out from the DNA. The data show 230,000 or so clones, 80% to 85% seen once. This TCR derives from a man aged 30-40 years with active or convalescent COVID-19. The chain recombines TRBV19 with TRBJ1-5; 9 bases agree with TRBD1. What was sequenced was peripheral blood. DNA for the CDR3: TGTGCCAGTACTGACAGGGGGACCGGCAATCAGCCCCAGCATTTT. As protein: CASTDRGTGNQPQHF.